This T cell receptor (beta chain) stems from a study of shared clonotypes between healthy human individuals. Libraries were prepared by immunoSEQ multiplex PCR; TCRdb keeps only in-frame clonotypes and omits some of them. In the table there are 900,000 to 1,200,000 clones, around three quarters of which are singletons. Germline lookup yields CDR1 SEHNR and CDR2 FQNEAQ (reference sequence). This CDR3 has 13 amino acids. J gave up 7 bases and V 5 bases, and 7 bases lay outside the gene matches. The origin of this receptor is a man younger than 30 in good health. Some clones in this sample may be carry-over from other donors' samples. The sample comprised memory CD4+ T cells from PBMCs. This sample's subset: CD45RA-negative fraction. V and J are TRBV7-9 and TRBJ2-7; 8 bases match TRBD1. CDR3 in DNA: TGTGCCAGCAGCCCCGGACAGGGTCGTGAGCAGTACTTC. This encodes CASSPGQGREQYF. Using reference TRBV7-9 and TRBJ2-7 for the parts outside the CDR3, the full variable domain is DTGVSQNPRHKITKRGQNVTFRCDPISEHNRLYWYRQTLGQGPEFLTYFQNEAQLEKSRLLSDRFSAERPKGSFSTLEIQRTEQGDSAMYLCASSPGQGREQYFGPGTRLTVT.